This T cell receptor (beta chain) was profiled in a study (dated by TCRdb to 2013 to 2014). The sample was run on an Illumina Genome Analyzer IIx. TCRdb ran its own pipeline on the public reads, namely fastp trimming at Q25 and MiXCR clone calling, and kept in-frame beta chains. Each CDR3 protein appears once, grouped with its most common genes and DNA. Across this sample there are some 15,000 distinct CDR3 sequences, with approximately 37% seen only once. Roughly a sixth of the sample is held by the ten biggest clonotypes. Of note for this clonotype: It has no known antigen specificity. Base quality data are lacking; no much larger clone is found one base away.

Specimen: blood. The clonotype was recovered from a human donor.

Read as DNA, the sequence is TGCGCCAGCAGCCAACTCTCGGGAATCTCAGATACGCAGTATTTT. Its protein reads: CASSQLSGISDTQYF. The V and J segments used are TRBV4-1 and TRBJ2-3, with TRBD2 as a weak D call on 5 bases. Relative to germline, V is 2 bases shorter and J is 4 bases shorter, with 13 bases between their ends. Including cysteine and phenylalanine, the CDR3 has 15 amino acids. CDR3 DNA is the only sequence kept; it has 45 bases, read in frame from the first base. The germline V gene encodes CDR1 MGHRA and CDR2 YSYEKL.